The sequence of this T cell receptor (beta chain) was determined in a study of T cell repertoires and HLA-DP antigens. Looking at the study overall: CD4+ T cells were cocultured with HeLa cells expressing HLA-DP. Versus self, one alloantigen differed at one groove amino acid, the other at roughly eleven.

Germline V lookup: CDR1 GTSNPN, CDR2 SVGIG (reference sequence). CDR3 length: 15 residues. J lost 3 bases, V lost 7 bases, and 11 bases had no gene match. The sample holds a few counts of this clone. The antigen is unknown. Profiling relied on immunoSEQ multiplex PCR, and the TCRdb table lists in-frame clones only, not all of them. The sample holds around 90,000 clones, about nine tenths seen once. The clonotype was recovered from a man aged 50 to 60 in good health and CMV-seronegative. The sample consisted of CD4+ T cells from PBMCs. The chain joins TRBV30 to TRBJ1-4; TRBD1 matches 7 bases. The CDR3 spells CASYQQGKSNEKLFF. CDR3 nucleotides: TGTGCCTCATACCAACAGGGGAAATCTAATGAAAAACTGTTTTTT.